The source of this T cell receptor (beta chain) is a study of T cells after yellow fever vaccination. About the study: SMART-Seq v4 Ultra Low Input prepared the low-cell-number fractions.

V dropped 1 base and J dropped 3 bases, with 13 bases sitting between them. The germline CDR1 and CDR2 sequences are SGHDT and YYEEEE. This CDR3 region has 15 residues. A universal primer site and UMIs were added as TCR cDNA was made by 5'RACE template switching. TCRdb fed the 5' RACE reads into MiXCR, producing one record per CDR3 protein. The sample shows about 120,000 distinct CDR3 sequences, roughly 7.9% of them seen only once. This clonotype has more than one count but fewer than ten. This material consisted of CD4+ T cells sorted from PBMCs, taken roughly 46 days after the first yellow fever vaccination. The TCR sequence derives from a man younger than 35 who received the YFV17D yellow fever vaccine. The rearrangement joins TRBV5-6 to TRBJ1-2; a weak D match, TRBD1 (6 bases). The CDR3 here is CASSLYSAGDYGYTF. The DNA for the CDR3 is TGTGCCAGCAGCTTGTACTCGGCAGGGGACTATGGCTACACCTTC.